The 15 T cell receptor beta chains in this list originate from one sample, sequenced in a study of T cells after yellow fever vaccination. A single record per CDR3 protein comes from TCRdb applying MiXCR to the 5' RACE reads. The sample shows about 320,000 distinct CDR3 sequences, about 4.5% of them seen only once. Sequenced material: PBMCs, taken 15 days after the yellow fever booster vaccination. The receptors here all came from a young man who received the YFV17D yellow fever vaccine.

The sample holds many counts of this clonotype. The DNA of the CDR3 is TGTGCCAGCAGCCAAGCGGTGGAAAACTATGGCTACACCTTC. Amino acids: CASSQAVENYGYTF. This chain connects TRBV4-2 to TRBJ1-2; D not resolved. Germline-derived CDR1 and CDR2 are LGHNA and YNFKEQ. Trimming removed 1 base at V and 2 bases at J, with 8 bases between. The CDR3 spans 14 residues.

This clonotype was detected only a few times. This chain joins TRBV2 and TRBJ2-7; D is possibly TRBD1 or TRBD2 (5 bases each). V lost 6 bases and J 9 bases, leaving 30 bases between the germline ends. The CDR3 runs 17 residues. Germline loops: CDR1 SNHLY, CDR2 FYNNEI. The DNA for the CDR3 is TGTGCCAGCAGCCCGGGGCCAGCCCGAGTGAGGGGATTAGGGCAGTACTTC. It codes for CASSPGPARVRGLGQYF.

In this sample, this clonotype turned up a few times. The genes are TRBV10-3 and TRBJ1-5, with a weak D call TRBD1 (6 bases). This CDR3 contains 15 residues. Germline V gene lookup returns CDR1 ENHRY and CDR2 SYGVKD. Trimming shortened V by 3 bases and J by 3 bases, and 12 bases separated the two germline ends. CDR3 sequence reads: CAISEGGGINQPQHF. Written as DNA, the CDR3 is TGTGCCATCAGTGAAGGGGGGGGGATCAATCAGCCCCAGCATTTT.

Many counts were recorded for this clonotype. The chain recombines TRBV6-1 with TRBJ2-3, with D possibly TRBD1 on 5 matching bases. Germline-derived CDR1 and CDR2 are MNHNS and SASEGT. The CDR3 length is 14 residues. Between the trimmed V and J ends, which lost 2 bases and 4 bases, there was a span of 10 bases. CDR3 in amino acids: CASSEPWGADTQYF. The CDR3 DNA reads TGTGCCAGCAGTGAACCGTGGGGCGCAGATACGCAGTATTTT.

This clonotype appeared a few times. This CDR3 reads CASSSGSSGVNEQFF. CDR3 nucleotide sequence: TGCGCCAGCAGCTCTGGGAGTAGCGGGGTGAATGAGCAGTTCTTC. The chain recombines TRBV5-1 with TRBJ2-1; 8 positions agree with TRBD2. The CDR3 sequence is 15 residues long. The germline V gene has CDR1 SGHRS and CDR2 YFSETQ. V gave up 3 bases and J gave up 7 bases; unmatched junction bases: 9.

This chain connects TRBV4-3 to TRBJ2-3, with TRBD1 identical over 8 bases. Germline CDR1 is LGHNA and CDR2 is YSLEER. V dropped 0 bases and J dropped 3; count of bases not matched to a gene: 5. The CDR3 is made up of 16 amino acids. This CDR3 reads CASSQDEDRVTDTQYF. The DNA of the CDR3 is TGCGCCAGCAGCCAAGACGAGGACAGGGTAACAGATACGCAGTATTTT.

The sample holds many counts of this clonotype. The V and J genes are TRBV7-9 and TRBJ2-5; D is uncertain. There are 16 residues in the CDR3. With 1 base removed from V and 7 bases from J, the gap between germline ends came to 19 bases. CDR1 SEHNR and CDR2 FQNEAQ come from the germline V gene (reference sequence). The CDR3 region has the DNA TGTGCCAGCAGCTTAGGTATCGGCTGGGTTAGTTGGACCCAGTACTTC. It is translated as CASSLGIGWVSWTQYF.

This clonotype was seen a handful of times. The rearrangement joins TRBV15 to TRBJ2-2, with TRBD2 as a possible D gene (6 bases). Trimming removed 1 base from V and 1 base from J, with 10 bases in between. The CDR3 consists of 16 residues. Germline V CDR1 and CDR2: LNHNV, YYDKDF (reference sequence). The CDR3 here is CATSRGEAGNTGELFF. As DNA, the CDR3 is TGTGCCACCAGCAGAGGGGAGGCAGGGAACACCGGGGAGCTGTTTTTT.

This clonotype came up many times. The chain uses TRBV7-2 and TRBJ1-1, with a possible D match to TRBD1 (6 bases). The V gene's germline CDR1 is SGHTA and CDR2 FQGNSA. This CDR3 has 16 amino acids. Deletions cut 2 bases from V and 5 bases from J, with 18 bases between. The DNA of the CDR3 is TGTGCCAGCAGCTTATTCCTGGGGGGCATCGGGACTGAAGCTTTCTTT. Amino acid sequence: CASSLFLGGIGTEAFF.

The rearrangement joins TRBV5-1 to TRBJ1-3; D remains unclear. The CDR3 length is 16 residues. V was shortened by 2 bases and J by 0 bases, with 12 bases between the two germline ends. Germline CDR1 reads SGHRS; CDR2 reads YFSETQ. The DNA of the CDR3 is TGCGCCAGCAGCTTCGAGCCCGGCGGCTCTGGAAACACCATATATTTT. It encodes CASSFEPGGSGNTIYF.

This clonotype was detected ten times or more. The chain's CDR3 is CATSLITGEQYF. The CDR3 bases are TGTGCCACCTCCCTGATAACGGGGGAGCAGTACTTC. The rearrangement uses TRBV27 and TRBJ2-7; TRBD2 might be the D (5 bases). With 10 bases removed from V and 7 bases from J, the gap between germline ends came to 17 bases. The CDR3 spans 12 residues. Germline V gives CDR1 MNHEY, CDR2 SMNVEV (reference sequence).

This chain connects TRBV5-4 to TRBJ2-7; the D call may be TRBD1 or TRBD2 (6 bases each). The germline CDR1 and CDR2 sequences are SGHNT and YYREEE (reference sequence). V dropped 2 bases and J dropped 7 bases, with 13 bases sitting between them. The CDR3 spans 13 residues. CDR3 nucleotides: TGTGCCAGCAGCTTCGGGGGCTCGGGAGAGCAGTACGTC. Amino acids: CASSFGGSGEQYV.

This clonotype was picked up a small number of times. The V gene is TRBV7-2, the J gene TRBJ2-7, with D hard to call. The CDR3 contains 13 residues. The germline V gene encodes CDR1 SGHTA and CDR2 FQGNSA. V lost 3 bases, J lost 3 bases, and 9 bases lay in between. CDR3 DNA: TGTGCCAGCAGCTTTAGTCGGCTCTACGAGCAGTACGTC. Encoded protein: CASSFSRLYEQYV.

The chain joins TRBV7-9 to TRBJ2-6; D perhaps matches TRBD1 (6 bases). V was pared by 4 bases and J by 1 base, with 17 bases between. The CDR3 is made up of 18 amino acids. Germline values: CDR1 SEHNR, CDR2 FQNEAQ (reference sequence). CDR3 DNA: TGTGCCAGCAGCTCCCCTACCGCCACAGGGTCTGGGGCCAACGTCCTGACTTTC. This translates into CASSSPTATGSGANVLTF.

This clonotype was picked up many times. V is TRBV7-3 and J is TRBJ2-7; TRBD1 matches at 9 bases. CDR3 length: 15 residues. The V gene's germline CDR1 is SGHTA and CDR2 FQGTGA. The V segment lost 0 bases and the J segment 5 bases; nucleotides outside the gene matches: 5. CDR3 sequence reads: CASSLTGTGIHEQYF. As DNA, the CDR3 is TGTGCCAGCAGCTTAACCGGGACAGGGATCCACGAGCAGTACTTC. Using reference TRBV7-3 and TRBJ2-7 for the parts outside the CDR3, the full variable domain is GAGVSQTPSNKVTEKGKYVELRCDPISGHTALYWYRQSLGQGPEFLIYFQGTGAADDSGLPNDRFFAVRPEGSVSTLKIQRTERGDSAVYLCASSLTGTGIHEQYFGPGTRLTVT.